This TCR beta chain was sequenced in a study of a mutant IDH1 vaccine in newly diagnosed glioma (dated by TCRdb to the early 2020s). Describing the broader study: Of the approximately 30 treated patients, roughly 62% were male and approximately 40% were female, and the mean age was approximately 37 years. Prior to enrollment, standard therapy consisting of radiotherapy alone, temozolomide alone, or radiochemotherapy with temozolomide had been administered to patients, with the combination being received by most patients. Longitudinal TCRB deep sequencing was done for 25 treated patients, wherever samples were available for exploratory analyses. Peripheral blood was drawn at six visits: V03 (baseline), V05, V07, V10, V12 and V13.

Points the paper makes about the study in general: It was noted by the authors that analyses of patient blood samples could not be reproduced owing to sample limitations. PBMC samples for TCRB deep sequencing were selected based on availability. No apparent relationship was observed between pseudoprogression and alterations in the top peripheral T cell clonotypes detected by TCRB sequencing. Vaccine-induced immune responses across multiple MHC alleles were detected in over 85% of patients.

In the paper's terms, the time point label means: baseline, week 1 (first vaccination visit). Taken with the paper, the label for treatment or condition translates to: pre-vaccination baseline after standard-of-care therapy. The donors had newly diagnosed IDH1-mutant astrocytomas of WHO grade 3 or 4 that showed loss of nuclear ATRX. The samples were drawn from NOA16, a multicentre, single-arm, open-label phase I trial in Germany that tested a mutant IDH1 peptide vaccine in humans for the first time. Visit V03 blood draws served as the baseline sample for immunogenicity testing. Genomic DNA for TCRB sequencing was extracted from EDTA blood using the DNeasy Blood and Tissue Kit. Receptor amplification or capture employed the immunoSEQ multiplex PCR assay. Rearranged TCR beta chain sequences were amplified with the hsTCRB Kit following the manufacturer's protocol. Sequencing of TCRB libraries was carried out on an Illumina MiSeq. The study's own analysis went as follows. The kit vendor's proprietary platform handled demultiplexing, trimming and gene mapping. Not all clones reach the TCRdb copy of this immuneACCESS table, which keeps in-frame sequences only. Checked studies attribute under half of the gap to unresolved V genes and leave the rest unexplained. D and trimming come from the DNA, and the V and J calls and clone size come from that table. The sample table shows 98,000 or so clones, and over 85% are seen once. Roughly 0.54% of the sample is taken by the ten largest.

As to this clone: Its antigen is unknown. There are no base qualities to consult, and no much larger clone falls within one base.

Here the sequenced sample was PBMCs, taken from a glioma patient treated with radiotherapy, temozolomide or both. The TCR originated in a woman aged 45-59 years with glioma.

The CDR3 reads CASSLRDTGEGTIYF. The DNA sequence is as follows: TGTGCCAGCAGCCTCCGGGACACTGGAGAAGGCACCATATATTTT. The V and J genes are TRBV7-9 and TRBJ1-3; the D gene is possibly TRBD1, with 6 bases matching. The CDR3 sequence holds 15 residues, the cysteine and phenylalanine included. The kept DNA is CDR3 alone, 45 bases in frame from the first base. V was cut back by 5 bases and J by 9 bases, leaving a gap of 20 bases between them. CDR1 and CDR2, looked up from the germline V gene (reference sequence), are SEHNR and FQNEAQ.